Listed below are T cell receptor beta chains from one sample, sequenced in a study of tumor-infiltrating lymphocytes in oesophageal squamous cell carcinoma. TCRdb re-derived calls from the PCR reads in MiXCR, one entry per CDR3 protein. The sample lists fewer than 15,000 distinct CDR3 sequences, roughly half occurring once. Sequenced input: blood. These receptors all come from a female donor with esophageal squamous cell carcinoma. Each CDR3 is given with its conserved first and last residue. The D gene is left open where the match is weak. Size is stated for part of the rows, as once, few or many counts, or as a class when the clone is expanded.

j_call: TRBJ2-1
clone_size: once
v_call: TRBV7-1
d_call: .
cdr3_length: 17
cdr3_nt: TGTGCCAGCAGCCCATCGGCGCTAGCCCTCATCCCTCAGTCCCCGTTCTTC
cdr3_aa: CASSPSALALIPQSPFF

j_call: TRBJ2-1
clone_size: once
v_call: TRBV7-6
d_call: .
cdr3_length: 15
cdr3_nt: TGTGCCAGCAGCTTAGCGGTTGGTAGCAACTACGAGCAGTTCTTC
cdr3_aa: CASSLAVGSNYEQFF

j_call: TRBJ1-1
clone_size: .
v_call: TRBV28
d_call: TRBD1
cdr3_length: 14
cdr3_nt: TGTGCCAGCTCTCTCAGGGGGAGTTTCACGGAAGCTTTCTTT
cdr3_aa: CASSLRGSFTEAFF

j_call: TRBJ2-7
clone_size: .
v_call: TRBV7-8
d_call: TRBD2
cdr3_length: 16
cdr3_nt: TGTGCCAGCAGCTCTGCCCTGGGTAGCGGGGGGAACGAGCAGTACTTC
cdr3_aa: CASSSALGSGGNEQYF

j_call: TRBJ2-2
clone_size: many
v_call: TRBV2
d_call: .
cdr3_length: 14
cdr3_nt: TGTGCCAGCTTACCGTTTCGGGGCTCCGGGGAGCTGTTTTTT
cdr3_aa: CASLPFRGSGELFF

j_call: TRBJ2-1
clone_size: medium-sized
v_call: TRBV10-2
d_call: .
cdr3_length: 17
cdr3_nt: TGCGCCAGCAGTGAGATGTCGTACAGGCGCATCTACGGTGAGCAGTTCTTC
cdr3_aa: CASSEMSYRRIYGEQFF

j_call: TRBJ2-5
clone_size: .
v_call: TRBV7-4
d_call: .
cdr3_length: 17
cdr3_nt: TGTGCCAGCAGCTTAAGGTATGGGGACAACCACCAAGAGACCCAGTACTTC
cdr3_aa: CASSLRYGDNHQETQYF

j_call: TRBJ1-1
clone_size: .
v_call: TRBV5-4
d_call: .
cdr3_length: 16
cdr3_nt: TGTGCCAGCAGCTTGGCGGCTGGGGGCGTAAGGACTGAAGCTTTCTTT
cdr3_aa: CASSLAAGGVRTEAFF

j_call: TRBJ2-5
clone_size: .
v_call: TRBV15
d_call: TRBD1
cdr3_length: 13
cdr3_nt: TGTGCCACCAGCATCACAGGGGGGGAGACCCAGTACTTC
cdr3_aa: CATSITGGETQYF

j_call: TRBJ1-1
clone_size: .
v_call: TRBV19
d_call: .
cdr3_length: 13
cdr3_nt: TGTGCCAGTAGTATAGTGGGGAGCGCTGAAGCTTTCTTT
cdr3_aa: CASSIVGSAEAFF

j_call: TRBJ2-7
clone_size: .
v_call: TRBV9
d_call: .
cdr3_length: 14
cdr3_nt: TGTGCCAGCAGCGTAGAGGGGTCGTCCTACGAGCAGTACTTC
cdr3_aa: CASSVEGSSYEQYF

j_call: TRBJ2-7
clone_size: few
v_call: TRBV7-6
d_call: .
cdr3_length: 14
cdr3_nt: TGTGCCAGCAGCCCTCAGATGGGCGGACACGAGCAGTACTTC
cdr3_aa: CASSPQMGGHEQYF

j_call: TRBJ2-5
clone_size: .
v_call: TRBV18
d_call: .
cdr3_length: 13
cdr3_nt: TGTGCCAGCTCACCACTGTCAGAAGAGACCCAGTACTTC
cdr3_aa: CASSPLSEETQYF

j_call: TRBJ2-4
clone_size: few
v_call: TRBV19
d_call: TRBD1
cdr3_length: 13
cdr3_nt: TGTGCCACCCGGGACAGGGTGAATTCACCCCTCCACTTC
cdr3_aa: CATRDRVNSPLHF

j_call: TRBJ1-1
clone_size: .
v_call: TRBV12-3/TRBV12-4
d_call: .
cdr3_length: 14
cdr3_nt: TGTGCCAGCAGTCCACAGGGTGCGAACACTGAAGCTTTCTTT
cdr3_aa: CASSPQGANTEAFF

j_call: TRBJ2-3
clone_size: .
v_call: TRBV10-2
d_call: .
cdr3_length: 14
cdr3_nt: TGCGCCAGCAGTGTCGGAAGAAGCACAGATACGCAGTATTTT
cdr3_aa: CASSVGRSTDTQYF

j_call: TRBJ2-7
clone_size: .
v_call: TRBV28
d_call: .
cdr3_length: 13
cdr3_nt: TGTGCCAGCCTCGACAGGAGCTACGAGGGGCAGTACTTC
cdr3_aa: CASLDRSYEGQYF

j_call: TRBJ2-3
clone_size: .
v_call: TRBV5-8
d_call: .
cdr3_length: 15
cdr3_nt: TGTGCCAGCAGCTTGGTGACAGCTACTATAGATACGCAGTATTTT
cdr3_aa: CASSLVTATIDTQYF

j_call: TRBJ2-1
clone_size: .
v_call: TRBV7-2
d_call: .
cdr3_length: 14
cdr3_nt: TGTGCCAGCAGCTTAGGGCTGTCCTACAATGAGCAGTTCTTC
cdr3_aa: CASSLGLSYNEQFF

j_call: TRBJ2-3
clone_size: .
v_call: TRBV10-3
d_call: .
cdr3_length: 15
cdr3_nt: TGTGCCATCAGTGAAGGGGTCGGAGAGACAGATACGCAGTATTTT
cdr3_aa: CAISEGVGETDTQYF

j_call: TRBJ1-1
clone_size: many
v_call: TRBV5-1
d_call: .
cdr3_length: 14
cdr3_nt: TGCGCCAGCCGTCCGACAGAAATGAACACTGAAGCTTTCTTT
cdr3_aa: CASRPTEMNTEAFF

j_call: TRBJ2-1
clone_size: .
v_call: TRBV6-1
d_call: .
cdr3_length: 15
cdr3_nt: TGTGCCAGCATTCAGGAGGGTTTAGTCGGCTACGAGCAGTTCTTC
cdr3_aa: CASIQEGLVGYEQFF

j_call: TRBJ1-2
clone_size: many
v_call: TRBV4-1
d_call: .
cdr3_length: 15
cdr3_nt: TGCGCCAGCAGCCAAGGACCAGTGGGAGGTTATGGCTACACCTTC
cdr3_aa: CASSQGPVGGYGYTF

j_call: TRBJ2-7
clone_size: .
v_call: TRBV12-3/TRBV12-4
d_call: .
cdr3_length: 14
cdr3_nt: TGTGCCAGCAGTTTAGGGCAGGACCTATACGAGCAGTACTTC
cdr3_aa: CASSLGQDLYEQYF

j_call: TRBJ2-1
clone_size: .
v_call: TRBV7-8
d_call: .
cdr3_length: 15
cdr3_nt: TGTGCCAGCAGCATTAAGGGCCCTCCGGGCGTTGAGCAGTTCTTC
cdr3_aa: CASSIKGPPGVEQFF

j_call: TRBJ2-1
clone_size: .
v_call: TRBV12-5
d_call: .
cdr3_length: 13
cdr3_nt: TGTGCTAGTGGTTTGGGGAGATTCAATGAGCAGTTCTTC
cdr3_aa: CASGLGRFNEQFF

j_call: TRBJ2-7
clone_size: .
v_call: TRBV7-2
d_call: .
cdr3_length: 14
cdr3_nt: TGTGCCAGCAGCTTAGACACGGGTTCCTACGAGCAGTACTTC
cdr3_aa: CASSLDTGSYEQYF

j_call: TRBJ1-1
clone_size: .
v_call: TRBV7-6
d_call: .
cdr3_length: 15
cdr3_nt: TGTGCCAGCAGCTTATTTGGCCCCACCGACACTGAAGCTTTCTTT
cdr3_aa: CASSLFGPTDTEAFF

j_call: TRBJ2-6
clone_size: .
v_call: TRBV7-9
d_call: .
cdr3_length: 19
cdr3_nt: TGTGCCAGCAGCTCCCCTGGGACTCTAGTTCGCCCTGGGGCCAACGTCCTGACTTTT
cdr3_aa: CASSSPGTLVRPGANVLTF

j_call: TRBJ2-5
clone_size: many
v_call: TRBV7-2
d_call: TRBD2
cdr3_length: 13
cdr3_nt: TGTGCCAGCACTTTTACGGGGGGAGAGACCCAGTACTTC
cdr3_aa: CASTFTGGETQYF

j_call: TRBJ2-5
clone_size: .
v_call: TRBV7-2
d_call: .
cdr3_length: 12
cdr3_nt: TGTGCCAGCAGCTTATCATCTGAGACCCAGTACTTC
cdr3_aa: CASSLSSETQYF

j_call: TRBJ2-3
clone_size: many
v_call: TRBV6-1
d_call: .
cdr3_length: 11
cdr3_nt: TGTGCCAGCAGTTCAACAGATACGCAGTATTTT
cdr3_aa: CASSSTDTQYF

j_call: TRBJ1-1
clone_size: many
v_call: TRBV28
d_call: .
cdr3_length: 12
cdr3_nt: TGTGCCAGCGAGGGGAGACAGTTAATCGCTTTCTTT
cdr3_aa: CASEGRQLIAFF

j_call: TRBJ2-7
clone_size: .
v_call: TRBV7-4
d_call: .
cdr3_length: 15
cdr3_nt: TGTGCCAGCAGCTACCTGGGCGGGAACTCCTACGAGCAGTACTTC
cdr3_aa: CASSYLGGNSYEQYF

j_call: TRBJ2-6
clone_size: .
v_call: TRBV28
d_call: .
cdr3_length: 16
cdr3_nt: TGTGCCAGCAGTTTTGAGCGACACCCTGGGGCCAACGTCCTGACTTTC
cdr3_aa: CASSFERHPGANVLTF

j_call: TRBJ2-1
clone_size: .
v_call: TRBV7-3
d_call: TRBD2
cdr3_length: 15
cdr3_nt: TGTGCCAGCAGCCCACAGCGGGACCCCGGCGATGAGCAGTTCTTC
cdr3_aa: CASSPQRDPGDEQFF

j_call: TRBJ1-5
clone_size: many
v_call: TRBV28
d_call: .
cdr3_length: 15
cdr3_nt: TGTGCCAGCACCAACATCTTGTGGGGCAATCAGCCCCAGCATTTT
cdr3_aa: CASTNILWGNQPQHF

j_call: TRBJ2-1
clone_size: .
v_call: TRBV12-3/TRBV12-4
d_call: .
cdr3_length: 16
cdr3_nt: TGTGCCAGCAGACCCGCTAGCGTCAGCTCCTACAATGAGCAGTTCTTC
cdr3_aa: CASRPASVSSYNEQFF

j_call: TRBJ1-6
clone_size: .
v_call: TRBV10-3
d_call: .
cdr3_length: 14
cdr3_nt: TGTGCCATCAGTGACTGGACATGGAACTCACCCCTCCACTTC
cdr3_aa: CAISDWTWNSPLHF

j_call: TRBJ1-2
clone_size: many
v_call: TRBV10-3
d_call: .
cdr3_length: 13
cdr3_nt: TGTGCCATCAGTGAGGAACGTAACTATGGCTACACCTTC
cdr3_aa: CAISEERNYGYTF

j_call: TRBJ2-3
clone_size: many
v_call: TRBV25-1
d_call: TRBD2
cdr3_length: 14
cdr3_nt: TGTGCCAGCAGCTACGCGGGAGTTCCAGATACGCAGTATTTT
cdr3_aa: CASSYAGVPDTQYF

j_call: TRBJ2-2
clone_size: .
v_call: TRBV7-2
d_call: .
cdr3_length: 16
cdr3_nt: TGTGCCAGCACTGCCCCCGGGACCTCGAGCACCGGGGAGCTGTTTTTT
cdr3_aa: CASTAPGTSSTGELFF

j_call: TRBJ2-7
clone_size: .
v_call: TRBV7-8
d_call: .
cdr3_length: 13
cdr3_nt: TGTGCCAGCAGCTTAGATCCGGGAAACGAGCAGTACTTC
cdr3_aa: CASSLDPGNEQYF

j_call: TRBJ2-7
clone_size: medium-sized
v_call: TRBV12-3/TRBV12-4
d_call: TRBD2
cdr3_length: 16
cdr3_nt: TGTGCCAGCAGTTTCGGTCCGACTAGCGGAACCTACGAGCAGTACTTC
cdr3_aa: CASSFGPTSGTYEQYF

j_call: TRBJ1-1
clone_size: few
v_call: TRBV20-1
d_call: .
cdr3_length: 16
cdr3_nt: TGCAGTGCTGAGCAGCGGCGTAGAGGTCTTGAGACTGAAGCTTTCTTT
cdr3_aa: CSAEQRRRGLETEAFF

j_call: TRBJ2-2
clone_size: .
v_call: TRBV5-5
d_call: .
cdr3_length: 15
cdr3_nt: TGTGCCAGCAGCGGTGGAGCATCGAACACCGGGGAGCTGTTTTTT
cdr3_aa: CASSGGASNTGELFF

j_call: TRBJ2-1
clone_size: .
v_call: TRBV20-1
d_call: TRBD2
cdr3_length: 15
cdr3_nt: TGCAGTGCTACCCTTAGCGGGAGCCCCGGGAATGAGCAGTTCTTC
cdr3_aa: CSATLSGSPGNEQFF

j_call: TRBJ2-1
clone_size: .
v_call: TRBV12-3/TRBV12-4
d_call: TRBD2
cdr3_length: 14
cdr3_nt: TGTGCCAGCAGCTGGACTAGCGGGAACAATGAGCAGTTCTTC
cdr3_aa: CASSWTSGNNEQFF

j_call: TRBJ2-3
clone_size: .
v_call: TRBV7-2
d_call: .
cdr3_length: 13
cdr3_nt: TGTGCCAGCAGCTTCGGCCGCACATATACGCAGTATTTT
cdr3_aa: CASSFGRTYTQYF

j_call: TRBJ2-1
clone_size: once
v_call: TRBV11-2
d_call: TRBD1
cdr3_length: 14
cdr3_nt: TGTGCCAGCAGCTTAGAACAGGGGGCCTACGAGCAGTTCTTC
cdr3_aa: CASSLEQGAYEQFF

j_call: TRBJ2-1
clone_size: few
v_call: TRBV6-1
d_call: TRBD2
cdr3_length: 19
cdr3_nt: TGTGCCAGCAGGGGGGGCGGGACTAGGGGTGGCGGCTCCTACAATGAGCAGTTCTTC
cdr3_aa: CASRGGGTRGGGSYNEQFF